The 25 T cell receptor beta chains in this list originate from one sample, sequenced in a study of blood T cell repertoires in COVID-19. Assay used: immunoSEQ multiplex PCR; TCRdb lists only in-frame clones, some missing. The sample carries 100,000 to 150,000 clones, approximately 87% recorded once. Sequencing used peripheral blood. The receptors stem from a woman aged 65 to 85 with acute or convalescent COVID-19.

The CDR3 loop is CASSHGTPRSSGNQPQHF. The DNA of the CDR3 is TGTGCCAGCAGCCACGGGACACCGCGCAGTAGTGGCAATCAGCCCCAGCATTTT. V is TRBV5-6 and J is TRBJ1-5; maybe TRBD1 (6 bases). The germline gives CDR1 SGHDT, CDR2 YYEEEE. V was pared by 4 bases and J by 2 bases, with 22 bases between. This CDR3 is 18 amino acids long.

This chain joins TRBV5-1 and TRBJ2-5; TRBD1 matches 8 bases. V gave up 4 bases and J gave up 4 bases; unmatched junction bases: 12. The germline V gene encodes CDR1 SGHRS and CDR2 YFSETQ. The CDR3 is 16 amino acids. The CDR3, as DNA: TGCGCCAGCAGCCCTACCGGACAGGGAATAGGAGAGACCCAGTACTTC. Residues: CASSPTGQGIGETQYF.

The chain recombines TRBV11-3 with TRBJ1-1, with D perhaps TRBD1 (5 bases). CDR1 and CDR2 from the germline V gene are SGHNT and YENEEA. This CDR3 contains 16 residues. Trimming pared 5 bases from V and 1 base from J, leaving 17 bases between. The CDR3 DNA reads as TGTGCCAGCAGCCCCAGTAGGGGAGGAAAGAACACTGAAGCTTTCTTT. This codes for CASSPSRGGKNTEAFF.

The rearrangement links TRBV12-3 or TRBV12-4 to TRBJ1-4, with D unresolved. The CDR3 spans 11 residues. Trimming left V 5 bases short and J 10 bases short, with 8 bases between. This chain's CDR3 is CASSRGAKLFF. The CDR3 coding sequence is TGTGCCAGCAGTAGAGGCGCAAAACTGTTTTTT.

The chain links TRBV6-6 to TRBJ1-2; D not resolved. The V end was cut by 2 bases, the J end by 2 bases, with 12 bases between. Germline V gene lookup returns CDR1 MNHNY and CDR2 SVGAGI (reference sequence). The CDR3 contains 15 residues. The CDR3 DNA reads TGTGCCAGCAGTTACAGCGGAGGGTCCAACTATGGCTACACCTTC. Protein sequence: CASSYSGGSNYGYTF.

The chain employs TRBV6-5 and TRBJ2-5; a weak D match, TRBD1 (6 bases). The CDR3 runs to 13 residues. Germline V gene lookup returns CDR1 MNHEY and CDR2 SVGAGI. Between the trimmed V and J ends, which lost 7 bases and 5 bases, there was a span of 14 bases. Here the CDR3 reads CASIKQGRETQYF. The CDR3 nucleotides are TGTGCCAGCATCAAACAGGGACGGGAGACCCAGTACTTC.

This chain joins TRBV10-2 and TRBJ1-1; D remains unclear. Germline CDR1 is WSHSY and CDR2 is SAAADI. This CDR3 has 11 amino acids. Trimming left V 4 bases short and J 5 bases short, with 5 bases between. The CDR3 loop reads CASSAETEAFF. DNA of the CDR3: TGCGCCAGCAGTGCCGAGACTGAAGCTTTCTTT.

V and J are TRBV9 and TRBJ1-1; D unclear. The germline V and J ends were trimmed by 4 bases and 1 base, with 11 bases remaining between them. The CDR3 covers 14 residues. The germline CDR1 and CDR2 sequences are SGDLS and YYNGEE. The CDR3 protein is CASSFLAENTEAFF. CDR3 sequence (DNA): TGTGCCAGCAGCTTCCTGGCCGAGAACACTGAAGCTTTCTTT.

The gene calls are TRBV10-1 and TRBJ2-7; D is possibly TRBD1 (5 bases). The ends were cut back, 2 bases at V and 4 bases at J, with 15 bases in the middle. CDR3 length equals 15 residues. Germline CDR1 and CDR2: WNHNN and SYGVQD (reference sequence). DNA for the CDR3: TGCGCCAGCAGTGAGCACTCCCGTAGGGGTTACGAGCAGTACTTC. Translation: CASSEHSRRGYEQYF.

This clone has only one observation. The rearrangement links TRBV7-2 to TRBJ1-2, with no clear D. With 2 bases removed from V and 8 bases from J, the gap between germline ends came to 15 bases. Germline CDR1 is SGHTA and CDR2 is FQGNSA. The CDR3 covers 14 residues. The CDR3 sequence is CASSLPLPLEGYTF. The CDR3 DNA is TGTGCCAGCAGCTTACCGCTCCCGCTAGAGGGCTACACCTTC.

The chain uses TRBV11-2 and TRBJ1-3; unclear D gene. V lost 6 bases to trimming and J lost 0 bases, with 9 bases between them. The germline V gene has CDR1 SGHAT and CDR2 FQNNGV. The CDR3 sequence is 14 residues long. Here the CDR3 DNA reads TGTGCCAGCAGGAAAAGAGCCTCTGGAAACACCATATATTTT. Protein sequence: CASRKRASGNTIYF.

This clone appeared once. The identical CDR3 is also encoded by other nucleotide sequences in the sample. J is TRBJ1-2 and V is TRBV28; 7 bases match TRBD1. Unmatched junction bases numbered 1, after V lost 7 bases and J lost 2 bases. This CDR3 is 12 amino acids long. Looked up from germline, CDR1 is MDHEN and CDR2 is SYDVKM. The CDR3 loop is CASTTGNYGYTF. The CDR3 coding sequence is TGTGCCAGCACGACAGGGAACTATGGCTACACCTTC.

The table lists this clone with a count of one. The CDR3 DNA reads as TGTGCCATTAACGGCAGGTCCTACGAGCAGTACTTC. Translation: CAINGRSYEQYF. V gene TRBV11-2 combines with J gene TRBJ2-7; D remains unclear. The CDR3 consists of 12 residues. CDR1 is SGHAT, CDR2 FQNNGV, per germline. V was shortened by 10 bases and J by 1 base, with 11 bases between the two germline ends.

The chain couples TRBV7-9 to TRBJ2-6; 8 nucleotides agree with TRBD1. The CDR3 runs to 16 residues. Germline V gene lookup returns CDR1 SEHNR and CDR2 FQNEAQ (reference sequence). Unmatched junction bases numbered 4, after V lost 2 bases and J lost 4 bases. The CDR3, as DNA: TGTGCCAGCAGCTTACCAGGGGGCGCAGGGGCCAACGTCCTGACTTTC. Protein product: CASSLPGGAGANVLTF.

The V call is TRBV5-1, the J call TRBJ1-6; TRBD1 matches at 7 bases. CDR1 is SGHRS, CDR2 YFSETQ, per germline. V lost 6 bases, J lost 2 bases, and 5 bases stayed unmatched. There are 15 residues in the CDR3. The CDR3, as DNA: TGCGCCAGCAATGAGGGGGCCGCCTATAATTCACCCCTCCACTTT. It specifies CASNEGAAYNSPLHF.

The chain carries TRBV28 and TRBJ1-5, with 7 bases lining up with TRBD1. CDR1 MDHEN and CDR2 SYDVKM come from the germline V gene. The CDR3 length is 17 residues. V trimming: 1 base; J trimming: 0 bases; junction bases outside the gene matches: 6. CDR3: CASSLSRDRYSNQPQHF. DNA for the CDR3: TGTGCCAGCAGTTTATCACGGGACAGATATAGCAATCAGCCCCAGCATTTT.

This chain connects TRBV28 to TRBJ1-3, with TRBD1 as a possible D gene (6 bases). The CDR3 spans 16 residues. Trimming removed 5 bases at V and 4 bases at J, with 18 bases between. Germline-derived CDR1 and CDR2 are MDHEN and SYDVKM. The CDR3 DNA reads TGTGCCAGCAGTCCCACCCGGGGGGGGCCGGGAAACACCATATATTTT. Its translation is CASSPTRGGPGNTIYF.

With respect to this clone: At one end the junction does not follow the germline gene, possibly because of a read error. The chain recombines TRBV6-5 with TRBJ1-1; D gene ambiguous. This CDR3 has 13 residues. In germline, CDR1 is MNHEY, CDR2 SVGAGI. The CDR3 coding sequence is TGTGCCAGCAGGTACTCCGCCGGCACTGAAGCTTTCTTT. Its translation is CASRYSAGTEAFF.

This chain uses TRBV28 with TRBJ1-1; TRBD1 aligns across 8 bases. Trimming at V came to 5 bases and at J to 4 bases, leaving 12 bases not matched to a gene. CDR3 size: 16 residues. In germline, CDR1 is MDHEN, CDR2 SYDVKM. The DNA of the CDR3 is TGTGCCAGCAGTCCTTGGACAGGGACATTTGGCACTGAAGCTTTCTTT. As protein: CASSPWTGTFGTEAFF.

The chain carries TRBV3-1 (or the pseudogene TRBV3-2) and TRBJ2-7; 13 bases align to TRBD2. The germline V gene encodes CDR1 LGHDT and CDR2 YNNKEL (reference sequence). Trimming at V came to 5 bases and at J to 0 bases, leaving 4 bases not matched to a gene. The CDR3 is 16 residues long. The chain's CDR3 is CASSSGLAGTSYEQYF. The CDR3 DNA sequence: TGTGCCAGCAGCTCGGGACTAGCGGGGACCTCCTACGAGCAGTACTTC.

This sequence joins TRBV27 and TRBJ1-1; no definite D call. Germline assignment: CDR1 MNHEY and CDR2 SMNVEV (reference sequence). The CDR3 runs 13 residues. The ends were cut back, 2 bases at V and 10 bases at J, with 14 bases in the middle. This CDR3 is CASSLRTGLGAFF. The CDR3 DNA reads as TGTGCCAGCAGTTTACGGACTGGGTTGGGAGCTTTCTTT.

This chain uses TRBV5-4 with TRBJ1-1, with 8 positions matching TRBD1. CDR1 is SGHNT, CDR2 YYREEE, per germline (reference sequence). The CDR3 has 16 residues. V was pared by 4 bases and J by 5 bases, with 13 bases of the junction left unmatched. The CDR3 region is CASSPPDGQGRTEAFF. CDR3 in DNA: TGTGCCAGCAGCCCCCCGGACGGACAGGGTAGGACTGAAGCTTTCTTT.

This clone was seen once. The V and J genes are TRBV19 and TRBJ1-5; D is perhaps TRBD1 (5 bases). The CDR3 covers 16 residues. Germline-derived CDR1 and CDR2 are LNHDA and SQIVND (reference sequence). Trimming removed 4 bases at V and 1 base at J, with 14 bases between. CDR3 coding DNA: TGTGCCAGTAGTACGAACAGGATCGTGAGCAATCAGCCCCAGCATTTT. This encodes CASSTNRIVSNQPQHF.

The chain employs TRBV30 and TRBJ2-1; D gene unclear. V dropped 0 bases and J dropped 0 bases, with 6 bases sitting between them. There are 14 residues in the CDR3. Germline loops: CDR1 GTSNPN, CDR2 SVGIG (reference sequence). The CDR3 bases are TGTGCCTGGAGTGTCTGGAGCTCCTACAATGAGCAGTTCTTC. It specifies CAWSVWSSYNEQFF.

This chain joins TRBV21-1 and TRBJ2-3; the table's D call TRBD2 went unverified against the DNA. TRBV21-1 is reported as a pseudogene. The CDR3 is 10 residues long. The chain's CDR3 is CALITDTQYF. The DNA for the CDR3 is TGTGCCCTAATCACAGATACGCAGTATTTT.